This TCR beta chain appears in the sequencing data of a study of response to subunit inactivated influenza vaccine. The CDR3 has 16 residues. V lost 0 bases, J lost 4 bases, and 15 bases lay in between. The germline V gene has CDR1 LGHDT and CDR2 YNNKEL (reference sequence). For this clonotype: Its antigen is still unknown.

Study-level results: Authors proposed each seasonal influenza vaccination draws in few new T cells.

TCRdb processed the RT-PCR reads anew with MiXCR; each CDR3 protein has one entry. The sample includes 450,000 to 600,000 distinct CDR3 sequences, 15% to 20% of them seen just once. This rearrangement joins TRBV3-1 to TRBJ2-5; D is possibly TRBD1 (5 bases). Sequencing used CD4+ T cells sorted from PBMCs, obtained 23 to 25 months after vaccination. This clonotype was sampled from a man aged 50-75 years who received an inactivated influenza vaccine. CDR3 sequence reads: CASSQEVYRLGETQYF. For the CDR3, the DNA is TGTGCCAGCAGCCAAGAGGTATACAGGTTAGGAGAGACCCAGTACTTC.